This T cell receptor beta chain was sequenced in a study of cytomegalovirus exposure and HLA in healthy donors. Study-wide results and limits: A likely sequencing artifact accounted for one observed cluster of highly shared sequence variants. V- and J-gene trimming in TCR beta was tied to a missense DCLRE1C variant by an analysis performed later.

60 Vbeta and 13 Jbeta primers were used in PCR. Profiled with immunoSEQ multiplex PCR; TCRdb holds only in-frame clones, not every one. The sample's table shows 200,000 or so clones. Of note for this clone: As yet, its antigen is unknown.

The CDR3 has 16 residues. Germline V gives CDR1 MGHRA, CDR2 YSYEKL. The chain has TRBV4-1 and TRBJ2-5; D ambiguous. Judging by the DNA end, TRBJ2-7 fits better; the J call may be wrong. The specimen was PBMCs. This TCR was recovered from a boy aged 5-17 years in good health and CMV-seronegative. The CDR3 is CASSQDGVSFAYEQYF. In DNA form, the CDR3 reads TGCGCCAGCAGCCAAGACGGTGTGTCCTTTGCCTACGAGCAGTACTTC.